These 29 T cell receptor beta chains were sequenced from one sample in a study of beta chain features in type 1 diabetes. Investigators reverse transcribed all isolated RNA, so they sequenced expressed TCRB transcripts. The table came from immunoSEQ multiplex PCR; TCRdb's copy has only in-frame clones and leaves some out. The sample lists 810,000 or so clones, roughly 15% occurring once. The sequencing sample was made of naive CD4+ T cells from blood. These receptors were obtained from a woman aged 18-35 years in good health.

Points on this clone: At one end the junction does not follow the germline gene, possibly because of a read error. This CDR3 reads CASSGLGYEQYF. The CDR3 region has the DNA TGTGCCAGCAGTGGGCTGGGGTACGAGCAGTACTTC. J is TRBJ2-7 and V is TRBV10-3; no definite D call. Germline CDR1 reads ENHRY; CDR2 reads SYGVKD. The CDR3 has 12 residues.

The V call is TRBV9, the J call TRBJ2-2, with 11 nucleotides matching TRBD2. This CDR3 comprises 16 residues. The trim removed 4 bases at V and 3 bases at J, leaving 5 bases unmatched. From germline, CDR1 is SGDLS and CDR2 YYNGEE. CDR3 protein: CASSLRTSGYTGELFF. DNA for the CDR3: TGTGCCAGCAGCCTTCGGACTAGCGGGTACACCGGGGAGCTGTTTTTT. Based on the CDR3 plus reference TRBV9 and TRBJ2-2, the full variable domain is DSGVTQTPKHLITATGQRVTLRCSPRSGDLSVYWYQQSLDQGLQFLIQYYNGEERAKGNILERFSAQQFPDLHSELNLSSLELGDSALYFCASSLRTSGYTGELFFGEGSRLTVL.

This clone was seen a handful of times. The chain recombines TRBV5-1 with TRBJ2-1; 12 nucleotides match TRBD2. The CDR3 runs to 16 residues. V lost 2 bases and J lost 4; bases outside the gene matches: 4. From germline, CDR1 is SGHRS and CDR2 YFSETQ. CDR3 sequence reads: CASSFRTSGIYNEQFF. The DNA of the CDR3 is TGCGCCAGCAGCTTCCGGACTAGCGGGATTTACAATGAGCAGTTCTTC.

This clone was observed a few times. As DNA, the CDR3 is TGTGCCATCAGTGAGGCTTCGGGTCAGGAGACCCAGTACTTC. Translated: CAISEASGQETQYF. This sequence joins TRBV10-3 and TRBJ2-5; D not certain. Germline CDR1 is ENHRY and CDR2 is SYGVKD. The CDR3 length is 14 residues. Trimming took 2 bases from V and 5 from J, leaving 12 bases between them.

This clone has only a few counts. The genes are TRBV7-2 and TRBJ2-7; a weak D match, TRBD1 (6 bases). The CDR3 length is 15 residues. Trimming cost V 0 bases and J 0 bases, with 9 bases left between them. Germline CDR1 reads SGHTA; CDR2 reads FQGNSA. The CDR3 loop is CASSLAWGLSYEQYF. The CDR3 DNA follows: TGTGCCAGCAGCTTAGCGTGGGGGCTCTCCTACGAGCAGTACTTC. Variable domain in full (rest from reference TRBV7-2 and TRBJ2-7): GAGVSQSPSNKVTEKGKDVELRCDPISGHTALYWYRQSLGQGLEFLIYFQGNSAPDKSGLPSDRFSAERTGGSVSTLTIQRTQQEDSAVYLCASSLAWGLSYEQYFGPGTRLTVT.

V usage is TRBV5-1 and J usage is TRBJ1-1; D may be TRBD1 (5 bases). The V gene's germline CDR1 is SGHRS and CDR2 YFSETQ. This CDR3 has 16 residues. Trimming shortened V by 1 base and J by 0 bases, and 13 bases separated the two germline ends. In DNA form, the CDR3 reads TGCGCCAGCAGCTTGATTTCTAGGGGCCTGAACACTGAAGCTTTCTTT. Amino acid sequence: CASSLISRGLNTEAFF. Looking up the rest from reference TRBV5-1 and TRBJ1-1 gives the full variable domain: KAGVTQTPRYLIKTRGQQVTLSCSPISGHRSVSWYQQTPGQGLQFLFEYFSETQRNKGNFPGRFSGRQFSNSRSEMNVSTLELGDSALYLCASSLISRGLNTEAFFGQGTRLTVV.

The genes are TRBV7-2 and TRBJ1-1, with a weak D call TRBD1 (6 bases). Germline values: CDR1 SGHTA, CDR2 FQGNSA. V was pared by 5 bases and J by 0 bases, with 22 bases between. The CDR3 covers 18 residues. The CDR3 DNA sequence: TGTGCCAGCAGCCCCCACCCCATGGGGGCGACGATGAACACTGAAGCTTTCTTT. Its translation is CASSPHPMGATMNTEAFF.

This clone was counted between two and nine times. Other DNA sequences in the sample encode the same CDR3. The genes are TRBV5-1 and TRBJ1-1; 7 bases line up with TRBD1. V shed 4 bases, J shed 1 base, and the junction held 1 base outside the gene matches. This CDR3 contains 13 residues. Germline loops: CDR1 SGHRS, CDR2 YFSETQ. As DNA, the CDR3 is TGCGCCAGCAGCCGGACAGGGAACACTGAAGCTTTCTTT. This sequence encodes CASSRTGNTEAFF.

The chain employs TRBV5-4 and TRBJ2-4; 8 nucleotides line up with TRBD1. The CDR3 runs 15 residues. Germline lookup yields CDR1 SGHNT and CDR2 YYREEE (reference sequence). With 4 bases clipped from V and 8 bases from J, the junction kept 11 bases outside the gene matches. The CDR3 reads CASSRGTGNGYIQYF. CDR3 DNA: TGTGCCAGCAGCAGAGGGACAGGAAACGGCTACATTCAGTACTTC.

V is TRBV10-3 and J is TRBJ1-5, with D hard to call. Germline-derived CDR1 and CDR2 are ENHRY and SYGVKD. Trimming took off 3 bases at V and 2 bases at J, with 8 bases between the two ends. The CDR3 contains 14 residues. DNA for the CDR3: TGTGCCATCAGTGATGGGTCGGGCAATCAGCCCCAGCATTTT. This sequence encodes CAISDGSGNQPQHF.

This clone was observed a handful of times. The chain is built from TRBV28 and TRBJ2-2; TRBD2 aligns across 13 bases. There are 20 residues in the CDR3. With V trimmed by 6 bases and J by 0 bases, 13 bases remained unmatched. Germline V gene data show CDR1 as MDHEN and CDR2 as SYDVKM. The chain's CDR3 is CASSQGLAGVIYANTGELFF. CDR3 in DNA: TGTGCCAGCAGCCAAGGACTAGCGGGAGTCATTTACGCGAACACCGGGGAGCTGTTTTTT.

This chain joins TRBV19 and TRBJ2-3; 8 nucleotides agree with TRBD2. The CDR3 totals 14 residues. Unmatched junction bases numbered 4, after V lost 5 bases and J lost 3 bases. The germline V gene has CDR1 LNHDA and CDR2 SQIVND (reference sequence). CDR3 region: CASSVSSGTDTQYF. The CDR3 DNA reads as TGTGCCAGTAGTGTGTCTAGCGGGACAGATACGCAGTATTTT.

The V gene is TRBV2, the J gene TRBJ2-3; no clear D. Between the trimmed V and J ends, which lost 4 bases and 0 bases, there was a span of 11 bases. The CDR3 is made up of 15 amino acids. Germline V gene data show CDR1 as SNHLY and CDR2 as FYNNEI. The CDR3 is CASSAAGLSTDTQYF. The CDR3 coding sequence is TGTGCCAGCAGTGCCGCAGGCTTAAGCACAGATACGCAGTATTTT.

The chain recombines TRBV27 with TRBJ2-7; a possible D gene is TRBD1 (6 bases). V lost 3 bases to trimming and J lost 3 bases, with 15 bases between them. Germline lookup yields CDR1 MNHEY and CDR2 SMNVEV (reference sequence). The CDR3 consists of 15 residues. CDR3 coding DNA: TGTGCCAGCAGTTTTAAGGGGACAACACACTACGAGCAGTACTTC. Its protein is CASSFKGTTHYEQYF.

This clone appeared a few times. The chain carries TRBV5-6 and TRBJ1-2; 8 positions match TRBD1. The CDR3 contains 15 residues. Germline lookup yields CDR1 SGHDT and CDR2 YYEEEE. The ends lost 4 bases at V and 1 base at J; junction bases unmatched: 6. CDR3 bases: TGTGCCAGCAGCGGACAGGGCCCATTTAACTATGGCTACACCTTC. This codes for CASSGQGPFNYGYTF.

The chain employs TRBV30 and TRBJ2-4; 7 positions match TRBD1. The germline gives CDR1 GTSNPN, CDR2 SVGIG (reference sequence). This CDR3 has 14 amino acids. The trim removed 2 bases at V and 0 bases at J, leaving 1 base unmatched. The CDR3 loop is CAWSRGLAKNIQYF. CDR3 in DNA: TGTGCCTGGAGTAGGGGGCTAGCCAAAAACATTCAGTACTTC.

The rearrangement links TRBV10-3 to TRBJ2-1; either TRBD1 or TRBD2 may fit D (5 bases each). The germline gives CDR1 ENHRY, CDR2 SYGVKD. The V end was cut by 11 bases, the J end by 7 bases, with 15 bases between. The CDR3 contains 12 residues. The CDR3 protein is CASASGSNEQFF. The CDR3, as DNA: TGTGCCTCGGCCTCAGGGAGTAATGAGCAGTTCTTC.

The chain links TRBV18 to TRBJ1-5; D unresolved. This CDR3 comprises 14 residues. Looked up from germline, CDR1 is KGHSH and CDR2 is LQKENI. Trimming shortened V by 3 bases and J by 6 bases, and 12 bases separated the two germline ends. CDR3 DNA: TGTGCCAGCTCACCTGCAGGACTAGGTCAGCCCCAGCATTTT. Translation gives CASSPAGLGQPQHF.

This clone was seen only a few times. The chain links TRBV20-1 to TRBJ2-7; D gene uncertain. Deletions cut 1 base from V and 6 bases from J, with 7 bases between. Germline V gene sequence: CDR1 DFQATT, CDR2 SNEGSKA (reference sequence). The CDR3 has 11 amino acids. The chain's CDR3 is CSARGGREQYF. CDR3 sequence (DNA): TGCAGTGCTAGAGGGGGTCGCGAGCAGTACTTC.

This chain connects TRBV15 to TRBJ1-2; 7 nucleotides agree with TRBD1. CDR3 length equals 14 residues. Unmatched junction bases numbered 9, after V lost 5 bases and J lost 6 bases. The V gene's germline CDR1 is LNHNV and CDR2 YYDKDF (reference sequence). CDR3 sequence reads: CATSERRDSDGYTF. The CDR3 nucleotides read TGTGCCACCAGCGAGCGGAGGGACAGTGATGGCTACACCTTC.

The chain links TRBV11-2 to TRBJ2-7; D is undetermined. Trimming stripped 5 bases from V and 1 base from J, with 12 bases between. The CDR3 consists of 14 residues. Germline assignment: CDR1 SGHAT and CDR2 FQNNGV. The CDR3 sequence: CASSALGGSYEQYF. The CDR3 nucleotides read TGTGCCAGCAGCGCCCTCGGTGGTTCCTACGAGCAGTACTTC.

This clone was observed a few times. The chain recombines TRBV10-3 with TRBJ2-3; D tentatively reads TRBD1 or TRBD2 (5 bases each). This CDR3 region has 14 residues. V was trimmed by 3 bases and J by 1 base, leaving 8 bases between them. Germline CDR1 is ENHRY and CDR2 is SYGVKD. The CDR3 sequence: CAISDGTRTDTQYF. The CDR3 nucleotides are TGTGCCATCAGTGATGGGACCCGCACAGATACGCAGTATTTT.

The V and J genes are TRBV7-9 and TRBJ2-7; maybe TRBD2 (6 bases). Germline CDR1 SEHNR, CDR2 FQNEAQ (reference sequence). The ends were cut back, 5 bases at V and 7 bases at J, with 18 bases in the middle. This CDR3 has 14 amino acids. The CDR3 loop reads CASSLRDGLIEQYF. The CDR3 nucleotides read TGTGCCAGCAGCCTAAGGGACGGACTAATAGAGCAGTACTTC.

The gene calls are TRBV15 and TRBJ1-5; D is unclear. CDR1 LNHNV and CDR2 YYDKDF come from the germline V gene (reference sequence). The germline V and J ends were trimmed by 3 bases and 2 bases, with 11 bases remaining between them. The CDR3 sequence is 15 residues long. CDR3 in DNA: TGTGCCACCAGCAGGGTAGTAGGTGGCAATCAGCCCCAGCATTTT. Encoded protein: CATSRVVGGNQPQHF.

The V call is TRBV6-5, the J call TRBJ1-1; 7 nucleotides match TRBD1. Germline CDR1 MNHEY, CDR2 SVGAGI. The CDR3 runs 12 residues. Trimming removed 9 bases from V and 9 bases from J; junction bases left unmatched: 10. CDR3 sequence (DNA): TGTGCCAGTCACGCGGACAGGAAAAAAGCTTTCTTT. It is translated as CASHADRKKAFF.

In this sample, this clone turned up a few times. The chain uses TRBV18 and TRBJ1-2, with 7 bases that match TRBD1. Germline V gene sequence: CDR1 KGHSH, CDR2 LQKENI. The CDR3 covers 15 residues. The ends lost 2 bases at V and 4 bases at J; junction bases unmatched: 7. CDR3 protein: CASSPETGMFYGYTF. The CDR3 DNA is TGTGCCAGCTCACCAGAGACAGGGATGTTCTATGGCTACACCTTC.

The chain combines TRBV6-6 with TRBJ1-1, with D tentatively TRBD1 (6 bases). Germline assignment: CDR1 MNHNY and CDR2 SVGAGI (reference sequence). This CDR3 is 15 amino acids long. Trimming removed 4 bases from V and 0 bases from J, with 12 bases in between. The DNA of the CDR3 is TGTGCCAGCAGTTCCCTTGGACAGTTGAACACTGAAGCTTTCTTT. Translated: CASSSLGQLNTEAFF.

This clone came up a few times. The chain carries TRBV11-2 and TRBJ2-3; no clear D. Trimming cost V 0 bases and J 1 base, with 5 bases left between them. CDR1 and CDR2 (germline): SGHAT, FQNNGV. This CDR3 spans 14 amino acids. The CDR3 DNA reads TGTGCCAGCAGCTTAGATGCCGGCACAGATACGCAGTATTTT. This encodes CASSLDAGTDTQYF.

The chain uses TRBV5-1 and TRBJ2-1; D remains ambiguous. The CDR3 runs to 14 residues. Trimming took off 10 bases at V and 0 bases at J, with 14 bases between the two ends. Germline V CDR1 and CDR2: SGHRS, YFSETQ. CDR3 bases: TGCGCCGGTAATCCGTCTAGCTCCTACAATGAGCAGTTCTTC. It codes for CAGNPSSSYNEQFF. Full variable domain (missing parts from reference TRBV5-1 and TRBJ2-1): KAGVTQTPRYLIKTRGQQVTLSCSPISGHRSVSWYQQTPGQGLQFLFEYFSETQRNKGNFPGRFSGRQFSNSRSEMNVSTLELGDSALYLCAGNPSSSYNEQFFGPGTRLTVL.